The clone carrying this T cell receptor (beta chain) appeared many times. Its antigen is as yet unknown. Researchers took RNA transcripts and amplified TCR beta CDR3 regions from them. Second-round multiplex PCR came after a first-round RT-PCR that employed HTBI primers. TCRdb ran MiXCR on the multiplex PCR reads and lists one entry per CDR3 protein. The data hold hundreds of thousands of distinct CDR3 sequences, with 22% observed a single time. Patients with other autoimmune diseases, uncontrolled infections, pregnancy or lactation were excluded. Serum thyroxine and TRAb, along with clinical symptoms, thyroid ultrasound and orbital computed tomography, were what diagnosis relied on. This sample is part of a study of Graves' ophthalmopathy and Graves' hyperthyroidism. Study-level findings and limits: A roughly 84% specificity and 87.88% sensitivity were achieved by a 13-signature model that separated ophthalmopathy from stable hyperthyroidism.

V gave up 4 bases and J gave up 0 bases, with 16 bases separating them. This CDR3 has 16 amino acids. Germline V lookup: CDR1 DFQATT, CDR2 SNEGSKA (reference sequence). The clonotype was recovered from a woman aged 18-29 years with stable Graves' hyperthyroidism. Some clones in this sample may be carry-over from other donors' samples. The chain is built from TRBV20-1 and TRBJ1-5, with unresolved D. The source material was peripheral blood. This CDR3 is CSAKALGEGSNQPQHF. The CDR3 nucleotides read TGCAGTGCTAAGGCCCTGGGCGAGGGTAGCAATCAGCCCCAGCATTTT.